Following are 13 T cell receptor beta chains from one sample sequenced in a study of response to subunit inactivated influenza vaccine. TCRdb re-called the RT-PCR reads with MiXCR, one entry per CDR3 protein. The data contain around 760,000 distinct CDR3 sequences, approximately 15% of them seen just once; the ten biggest clones take up 6.5% to 8.5%. The sequencing used PBMCs from blood, collected around two weeks before vaccination. The receptors shown here come from a man aged 45-65 years who received an inactivated influenza vaccine.

The chain combines TRBV30 with TRBJ2-4; D may be TRBD2 (5 bases). The germline V gene has CDR1 GTSNPN and CDR2 SVGIG (reference sequence). The CDR3 runs 14 residues. Trimming removed 2 bases at V and 0 bases at J, with 8 bases between. CDR3 residues: CAWSRAGAKNIQYF. For the CDR3, the DNA is TGTGCCTGGAGTCGGGCGGGAGCCAAAAACATTCAGTACTTC.

The sample holds many counts of this clonotype. In DNA form, the CDR3 reads TGTGCCAGCAGCTTAGCGGGGGGGGGTCGGGAGACCCAGTACTTC. Its protein product is CASSLAGGGRETQYF. The chain has TRBV11-2 and TRBJ2-5, with 8 bases lining up with TRBD2. V lost 1 base, J lost 5 bases, and 6 bases stayed unmatched. In germline, CDR1 is SGHAT, CDR2 FQNNGV. CDR3 length equals 15 residues.

This clonotype appeared many times. J is TRBJ2-2 and V is TRBV4-1, with D possibly being TRBD1 (5 bases). The CDR3 is made up of 14 amino acids. Trimming removed 2 bases at V and 1 base at J, with 5 bases between. The V gene's germline CDR1 is MGHRA and CDR2 YSYEKL. The CDR3 nucleotides are TGCGCCAGCAGCCAACAGGGGAACACCGGGGAGCTGTTTTTT. Protein product: CASSQQGNTGELFF.

This clonotype was recorded a few times. The rearrangement joins TRBV12-3 or TRBV12-4 to TRBJ1-6, with D perhaps TRBD1 (6 bases). The V end lost 5 bases, the J end lost 9 bases, and 17 bases lay between the germline ends. The CDR3 runs 15 residues. This chain's CDR3 is CASSTPGHGSSPLHF. Written as DNA, the CDR3 is TGTGCCAGCAGTACTCCGGGACACGGGAGTTCACCCCTCCACTTT.

The chain combines TRBV7-2 with TRBJ2-5; 9 bases map to TRBD2. The length of the CDR3 is 15 residues. With V trimmed by 6 bases and J by 3 bases, 8 bases remained unmatched. Germline-derived CDR1 and CDR2 are SGHTA and FQGNSA. This CDR3 is CASSLAGNRKETQYF. The CDR3, as DNA: TGTGCCAGCAGTCTAGCGGGAAATCGGAAAGAGACCCAGTACTTC. Supplemented by reference TRBV7-2 and TRBJ2-5, the full variable domain reads GAGVSQSPSNKVTEKGKDVELRCDPISGHTALYWYRQSLGQGLEFLIYFQGNSAPDKSGLPSDRFSAERTGGSVSTLTIQRTQQEDSAVYLCASSLAGNRKETQYFGPGTRLLVL.

This clonotype was seen only a few times. The rearrangement uses TRBV18 and TRBJ1-5, with D maybe TRBD1 (5 bases). The germline V gene has CDR1 KGHSH and CDR2 LQKENI. The length of the CDR3 is 16 residues. Deletions cut 3 bases from V and 6 bases from J, with 18 bases between. The CDR3 nucleotides are TGTGCCAGCTCACCCTTGGACGTCCATGGGGCTCAGCCCCAGCATTTT. Protein: CASSPLDVHGAQPQHF.

This clonotype was seen repeatedly, ten times or more. The CDR3 loop reads CSVTTGFNSPLHF. The DNA for the CDR3 is TGCAGCGTGACGACAGGTTTTAATTCACCCCTCCACTTT. The genes are TRBV29-1 and TRBJ1-6; D perhaps matches TRBD1 (6 bases). CDR1 is SQVTM and CDR2 is ANQGSEA in the germline V gene. The CDR3 is 13 residues long. Trimming stripped 6 bases from V and 6 bases from J, with 12 bases between. Filled out from reference TRBV29-1 and TRBJ1-6, the complete variable domain reads SAVISQKPSRDICQRGTSLTIQCQVDSQVTMMFWYRQQPGQSLTLIATANQGSEATYESGFVIDKFPISRPNLTFSTLTVSNMSPEDSSIYLCSVTTGFNSPLHFGNGTRLTVT.

This rearrangement joins TRBV7-2 to TRBJ1-1; D is ambiguous. From germline, CDR1 is SGHTA and CDR2 FQGNSA. The CDR3 sequence is 16 residues long. Trimming removed 0 bases at V and 0 bases at J, with 11 bases between. The CDR3 loop is CASSLAVLGLNTEAFF. The CDR3 region has the DNA TGTGCCAGCAGCTTAGCGGTCTTGGGTTTGAACACTGAAGCTTTCTTT. Using reference TRBV7-2 and TRBJ1-1 for the parts outside the CDR3, the full variable domain is GAGVSQSPSNKVTEKGKDVELRCDPISGHTALYWYRQSLGQGLEFLIYFQGNSAPDKSGLPSDRFSAERTGGSVSTLTIQRTQQEDSAVYLCASSLAVLGLNTEAFFGQGTRLTVV.

V is TRBV7-9 and J is TRBJ2-7; the D gene is possibly TRBD2 (6 bases). The germline V and J ends were trimmed by 3 bases and 6 bases, with 21 bases remaining between them. Germline V CDR1 and CDR2: SEHNR, FQNEAQ (reference sequence). This CDR3 comprises 16 residues. The CDR3 DNA reads TGTGCCAGCAGCTTTTCCGGGACTCCTAAAGGGTTCGAGCAGTACTTC. Protein sequence: CASSFSGTPKGFEQYF.

This chain joins TRBV28 and TRBJ1-1; weak D call: TRBD1 (6 bases). Germline-derived CDR1 and CDR2 are MDHEN and SYDVKM. There are 17 residues in the CDR3. Trimming cost V 5 bases and J 1 base, with 20 bases left between them. The CDR3 reads CASSRPTGTWKNTEAFF. The CDR3 DNA reads TGTGCCAGCAGTCGACCAACCGGGACATGGAAGAACACTGAAGCTTTCTTT.

The CDR3 loop reads CASSRTSADTQYF. The CDR3 nucleotides are TGTGCCAGCAGCCGGACTAGTGCAGATACGCAGTATTTT. The rearrangement uses TRBV5-6 and TRBJ2-3, with 7 bases fitting TRBD2. Germline V gene sequence: CDR1 SGHDT, CDR2 YYEEEE. The CDR3 totals 13 residues. Germline trimming cut 4 bases from V and 4 bases from J; bases unmatched to any gene: 3.

The chain carries TRBV7-9 and TRBJ2-3, with D perhaps matching TRBD1 (5 bases). V lost 0 bases and J 2 bases, leaving 12 bases between the germline ends. This CDR3 region has 16 residues. The V gene's germline CDR1 is SEHNR and CDR2 FQNEAQ (reference sequence). The CDR3 bases are TGTGCCAGCAGCTTAGCGAAAACAGGCCACACAGATACGCAGTATTTT. It codes for CASSLAKTGHTDTQYF.

The chain is built from TRBV12-3 or TRBV12-4 and TRBJ2-5, with D uncertain. This CDR3 has 14 amino acids. The V gene lost 8 bases and the J gene lost 3 bases, with 16 bases spanning the gap. CDR3 loop: CASATRPVEETQYF. CDR3 DNA: TGTGCCAGCGCCACGAGACCGGTGGAAGAGACCCAGTACTTC.